This T cell receptor beta chain was documented in a study of T cell responses to AZD1222 COVID-19 vaccine. General observations from the study: Researchers report vaccine-associated CD4 TCRs spanning spike, with dominance at 160-218 and 743-854. Only five or six individuals given AZD1222 were seropositive at baseline. Spike-specific TCR repertoires showed rising breadth and depth after two AZD1222 doses. The donor group comprised mostly white British people and more females; the analysis possibly underestimated clonal diversity.

Germline assignment: CDR1 ENHRY and CDR2 SYGVKD. The CDR3 spans 15 residues. Trimming took off 4 bases at V and 0 bases at J, with 12 bases between the two ends. Repertoires were generated with immunoSEQ multiplex PCR, while TCRdb's copy carries only in-frame clones and drops some. Among tens of thousands of clones listed, around 90% were seen once. With respect to this clone: What it binds is unknown.

The material sequenced was peripheral blood, taken on day 0 of AZD1222 vaccination. The chain combines TRBV10-3 with TRBJ1-1; D unclear. The sequence was collected from an adult in good health. The chain's CDR3 is CAISGTSAMNTEAFF. The CDR3, as DNA: TGTGCCATCAGTGGAACAAGCGCAATGAACACTGAAGCTTTCTTT.